This TCR beta chain was captured by sequencing in a study of blood T cell repertoires in COVID-19. On the study more broadly: The United States, Italy and Spain provided the acute and convalescent COVID-19 samples.

V was trimmed by 5 bases and J by 1 base, leaving 15 bases between them. Germline CDR1 is SGHRS and CDR2 is YFSETQ. This CDR3 region has 15 residues. Per the original methods: Using reference gene primer amplification, nucleated cell counts were estimated. The repertoire was sequenced with immunoSEQ multiplex PCR; TCRdb's copy has only in-frame clones and lacks some. V and J calls and clone size follow that table, whereas D and trimming were derived from the DNA. The profile shows 430,000 or so clones, roughly 90% of them singletons. The sequenced sample consisted of PBMCs or T cells enriched from blood (not recorded which). The source of this sequence is a young woman who had been exposed to COVID-19. This chain connects TRBV5-1 to TRBJ1-1, with D unresolved. The CDR3 loop reads CASRYRSTGNTEAFF. The CDR3 nucleotides read TGCGCCAGCAGATACAGATCCACTGGGAACACTGAAGCTTTCTTT.